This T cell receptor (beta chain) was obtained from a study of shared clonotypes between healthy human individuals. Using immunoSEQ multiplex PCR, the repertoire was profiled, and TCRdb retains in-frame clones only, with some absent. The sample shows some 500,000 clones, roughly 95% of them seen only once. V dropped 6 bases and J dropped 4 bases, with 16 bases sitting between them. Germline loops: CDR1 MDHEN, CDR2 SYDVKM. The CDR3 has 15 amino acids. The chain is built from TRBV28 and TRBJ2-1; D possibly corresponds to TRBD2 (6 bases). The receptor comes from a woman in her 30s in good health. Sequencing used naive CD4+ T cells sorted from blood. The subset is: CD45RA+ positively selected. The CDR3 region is CASRTWASVYNEQFF. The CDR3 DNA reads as TGTGCCAGCAGGACCTGGGCTAGCGTATACAATGAGCAGTTCTTC.